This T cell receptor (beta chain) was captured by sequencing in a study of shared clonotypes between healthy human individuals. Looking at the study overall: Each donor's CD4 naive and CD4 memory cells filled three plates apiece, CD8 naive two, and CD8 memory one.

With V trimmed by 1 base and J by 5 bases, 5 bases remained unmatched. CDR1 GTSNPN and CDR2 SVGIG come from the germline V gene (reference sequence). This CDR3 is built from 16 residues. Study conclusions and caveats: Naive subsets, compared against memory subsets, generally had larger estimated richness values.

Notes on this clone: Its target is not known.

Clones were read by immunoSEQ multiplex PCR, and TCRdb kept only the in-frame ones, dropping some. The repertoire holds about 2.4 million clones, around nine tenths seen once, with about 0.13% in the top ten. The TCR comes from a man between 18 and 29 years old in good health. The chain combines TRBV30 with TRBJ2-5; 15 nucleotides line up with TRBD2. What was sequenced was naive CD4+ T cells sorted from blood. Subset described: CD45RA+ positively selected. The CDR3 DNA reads TGTGCCTGGAGTGGGACTAGCGGGGGGGCCGAGGAGACCCAGTACTTC. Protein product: CAWSGTSGGAEETQYF.